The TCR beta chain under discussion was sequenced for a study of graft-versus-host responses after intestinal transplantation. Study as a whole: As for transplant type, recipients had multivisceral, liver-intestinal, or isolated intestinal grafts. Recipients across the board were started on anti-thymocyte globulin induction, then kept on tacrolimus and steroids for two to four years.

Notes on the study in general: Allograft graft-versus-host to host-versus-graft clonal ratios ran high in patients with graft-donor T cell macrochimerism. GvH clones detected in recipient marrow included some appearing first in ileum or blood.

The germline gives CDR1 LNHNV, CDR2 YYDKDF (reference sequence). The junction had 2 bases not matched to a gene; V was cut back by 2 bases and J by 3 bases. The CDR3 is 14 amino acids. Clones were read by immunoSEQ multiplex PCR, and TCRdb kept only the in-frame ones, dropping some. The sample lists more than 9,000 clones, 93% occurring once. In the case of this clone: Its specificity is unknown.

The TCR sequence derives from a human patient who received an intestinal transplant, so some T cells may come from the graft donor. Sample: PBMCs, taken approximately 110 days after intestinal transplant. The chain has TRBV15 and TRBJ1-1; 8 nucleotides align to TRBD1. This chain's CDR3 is CATSRLQGDTEAFF. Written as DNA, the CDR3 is TGTGCCACCAGCAGATTACAGGGGGACACTGAAGCTTTCTTT.